This TCR beta chain was recovered during a study of regulatory T cells in long-lasting Graves disease. Study-wide points: TCR diversity was lower in persistent than newly diagnosed Graves' disease.

V shed 5 bases and J shed 3 bases, with 10 bases lying between them. The germline gives CDR1 DFQATT, CDR2 SNEGSKA (reference sequence). The CDR3 runs 12 residues. This clonotype was observed at least ten times. What it binds is not known. Construction of the TCR beta libraries employed iRepertoire HTBI primers in conjunction with Arm-PCR of CDR3 regions. MiXCR, run by TCRdb on the multiplex PCR reads, gives a single entry per CDR3 protein. The data hold some 560,000 distinct CDR3 sequences, with about 16% observed a single time. Time point of the sample: newly diagnosed GD, antithyroid drugs for less than 3 months. There was RNA extracted from PBMCs, and the TCR library was made from it. These data were also reused for a study on T cells in Graves' hyperthyroidism and ophthalmopathy. That study reports: HTBI primers were used for first-round RT-PCR of the TCR CDR3.

This chain joins TRBV20-1 and TRBJ1-1, with D possibly matching TRBD1 (6 bases). The source is a woman aged 35-65 years with Graves disease. Sequenced here: peripheral blood mononuclear cells (PBMCs), sampled at new diagnosis, from a patient treated with antithyroid drugs. The CDR3 spells CSALGHYTEAFF. CDR3 coding DNA: TGCAGTGCTTTGGGACACTACACTGAAGCTTTCTTT.